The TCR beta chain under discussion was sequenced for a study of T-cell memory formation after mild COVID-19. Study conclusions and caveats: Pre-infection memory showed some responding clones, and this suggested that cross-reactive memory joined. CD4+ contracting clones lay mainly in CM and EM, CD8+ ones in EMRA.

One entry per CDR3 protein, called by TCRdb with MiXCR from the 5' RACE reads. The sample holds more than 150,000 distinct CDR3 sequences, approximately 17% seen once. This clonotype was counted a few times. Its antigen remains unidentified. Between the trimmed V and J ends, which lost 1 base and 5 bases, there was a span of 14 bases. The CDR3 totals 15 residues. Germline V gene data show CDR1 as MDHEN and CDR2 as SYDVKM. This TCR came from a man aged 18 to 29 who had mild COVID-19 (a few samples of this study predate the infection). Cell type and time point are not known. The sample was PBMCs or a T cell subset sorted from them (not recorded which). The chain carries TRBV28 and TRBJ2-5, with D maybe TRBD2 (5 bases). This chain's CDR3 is CASSLSQTRRETQYF. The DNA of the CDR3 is TGTGCCAGCAGTTTATCCCAAACCCGGAGGGAGACCCAGTACTTC. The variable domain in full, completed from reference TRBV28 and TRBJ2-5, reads DVKVTQSSRYLVKRTGEKVFLECVQDMDHENMFWYRQDPGLGLRLIYFSYDVKMKEKGDIPEGYSVSREKKERFSLILESASTNQTSMYLCASSLSQTRRETQYFGPGTRLLVL.